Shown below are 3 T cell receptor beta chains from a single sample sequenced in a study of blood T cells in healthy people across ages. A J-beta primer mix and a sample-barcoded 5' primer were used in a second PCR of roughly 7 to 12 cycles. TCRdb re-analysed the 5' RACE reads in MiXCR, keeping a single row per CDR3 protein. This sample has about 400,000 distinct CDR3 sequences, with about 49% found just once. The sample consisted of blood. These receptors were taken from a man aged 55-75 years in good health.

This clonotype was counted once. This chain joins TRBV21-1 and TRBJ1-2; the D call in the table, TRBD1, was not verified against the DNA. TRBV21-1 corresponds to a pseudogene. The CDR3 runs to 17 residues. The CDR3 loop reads CASSKDRSGGAGPGYTF. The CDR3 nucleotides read TGTGCCAGCAGCAAAGACCGGTCGGGCGGGGCCGGCCCTGGCTACACCTTC.

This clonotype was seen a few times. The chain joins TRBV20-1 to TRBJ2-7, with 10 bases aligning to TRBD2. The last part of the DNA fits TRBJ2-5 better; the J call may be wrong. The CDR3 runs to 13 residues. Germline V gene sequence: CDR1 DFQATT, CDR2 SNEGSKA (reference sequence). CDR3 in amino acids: CSAIAGGKETQYF. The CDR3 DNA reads TGCAGTGCCATAGCGGGGGGAAAAGAGACCCAGTACTTC.

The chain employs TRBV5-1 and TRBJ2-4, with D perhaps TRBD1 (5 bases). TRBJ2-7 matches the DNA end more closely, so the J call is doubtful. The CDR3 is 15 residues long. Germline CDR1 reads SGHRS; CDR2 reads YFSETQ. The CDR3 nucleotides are TGCGCCAGCAGCTTGGCCGGGCAGGGTCTACACGAGCAGTACTTC. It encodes CASSLAGQGLHEQYF.